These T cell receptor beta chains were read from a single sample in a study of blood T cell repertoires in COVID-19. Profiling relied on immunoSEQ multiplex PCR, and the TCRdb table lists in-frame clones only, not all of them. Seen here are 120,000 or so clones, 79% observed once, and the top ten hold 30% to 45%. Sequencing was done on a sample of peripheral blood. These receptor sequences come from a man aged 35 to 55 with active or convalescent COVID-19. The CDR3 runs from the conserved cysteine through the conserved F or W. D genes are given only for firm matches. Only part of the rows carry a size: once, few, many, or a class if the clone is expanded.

DNA: TGTGCCAGCAGCTCGAGAGGGCGGGGGGACAATGAGCAGTTCTTC; CDR3: CASSSRGRGDNEQFF; J: TRBJ2-1; D: TRBD2; size: -; V: TRBV11-2
DNA: TGTGCCAGCAGTGATGGGACTACTCTATCTCAGCCCCAGCATTTT; CDR3: CASSDGTTLSQPQHF; J: TRBJ1-5; D: -; size: -; V: TRBV6-1
DNA: TGTGCCAGCAGTGACTCGGGCGGAGGGAAAGCTTTCTTT; CDR3: CASSDSGGGKAFF; J: TRBJ1-1; D: -; size: few; V: TRBV6-4
DNA: TGCGCCAGCAGCTTAGGTGGACTAGCCACAGATACGCAGTATTTT; CDR3: CASSLGGLATDTQYF; J: TRBJ2-3; D: TRBD2; size: -; V: TRBV5-1
DNA: TGCAGCGTACTACCGGACAGGGGCGAGCAGTACTTC; CDR3: CSVLPDRGEQYF; J: TRBJ2-7; D: TRBD1; size: -; V: TRBV29-1
DNA: TGTGCCAGCTCACCACCGGGACAGAGCTACGAGCAGTACTTC; CDR3: CASSPPGQSYEQYF; J: TRBJ2-7; D: TRBD1; size: -; V: TRBV18
DNA: TGTGCTAGTGGTCTGGGACAGGGCAGACTCAATGAGCAGTTCTTC; CDR3: CASGLGQGRLNEQFF; J: TRBJ2-1; D: TRBD1; size: -; V: TRBV12-5
DNA: TGTGCTAGTGGTCTCCGGGACAGGGAAAGGCAGCATTTT; CDR3: CASGLRDRERQHF; J: TRBJ1-5; D: TRBD1; size: once; V: TRBV12-5
DNA: TGTGCCAGCAAAAACAGTAACAATGAGCAGTTCTTC; CDR3: CASKNSNNEQFF; J: TRBJ2-1; D: -; size: -; V: TRBV28
DNA: TGTGCCAGCTCACCAGGGGCGATTGGTGAAGCTTTCTTT; CDR3: CASSPGAIGEAFF; J: TRBJ1-1; D: -; size: -; V: TRBV18
DNA: TGCGCCAGCAGCCAAGACCCCTCTTCCGATACGCAGTATTTT; CDR3: CASSQDPSSDTQYF; J: TRBJ2-3; D: -; size: -; V: TRBV4-3
DNA: TGTGCCAGCAGCACAGTTAGCTCCGCGGGCTCCTACAATGAGCAGTTCTTC; CDR3: CASSTVSSAGSYNEQFF; J: TRBJ2-1; D: -; size: -; V: TRBV3-1/TRBV3-2
DNA: TGTGCCAGCAGCTATGGACTGGTCCGGGCCCAGTACTTC; CDR3: CASSYGLVRAQYF; J: TRBJ2-5; D: -; size: -; V: TRBV5-6
DNA: TGTGCCAGCAGTATCCTCGGGGACAGTGGGGGCTACACCTTC; CDR3: CASSILGDSGGYTF; J: TRBJ1-2; D: TRBD1; size: -; V: TRBV6-2/TRBV6-3
DNA: TGTGCCAGCAGTTTGGGCTTCTCTTTTTCACCGGGACAGGGGAACTATGGCTACACCTTC; CDR3: CASSLGFSFSPGQGNYGYTF; J: TRBJ1-2; D: TRBD1; size: once; V: TRBV28
DNA: TGTGCCAGTACCCGGGAGAGGGGAACAAATGAGCAGTTCTTC; CDR3: CASTRERGTNEQFF; J: TRBJ2-1; D: -; size: -; V: TRBV21-1
DNA: TGTGCCAGCAGCCAAGTTCTGCGGAGAGGCTACACCTTC; CDR3: CASSQVLRRGYTF; J: TRBJ1-2; D: -; size: -; V: TRBV14
DNA: TGTGCCAGTAGTCCACGGGGTTTCATGAACACTGAAGCTTTCTTT; CDR3: CASSPRGFMNTEAFF; J: TRBJ1-1; D: -; size: -; V: TRBV19
DNA: TGTGCCAGCAGTGTACAGTCAAATCAGCCCCAGCATTTT; CDR3: CASSVQSNQPQHF; J: TRBJ1-5; D: -; size: -; V: TRBV6-4
DNA: TGTGCCAGCAGCTATCGACAGAGTTACGAGCAGTACTTC; CDR3: CASSYRQSYEQYF; J: TRBJ2-7; D: -; size: -; V: TRBV11-2
DNA: TGTGCCAGCAGCTTTCCGGGACAGGGGGGAAACACCATATATTTT; CDR3: CASSFPGQGGNTIYF; J: TRBJ1-3; D: TRBD1; size: -; V: TRBV11-2
DNA: TGTGCCAGCAGCTGGGGGACTTACAATGAGCAGTTCTTC; CDR3: CASSWGTYNEQFF; J: TRBJ2-1; D: -; size: -; V: TRBV5-4
DNA: TGTGCCAGCAGCGAAGGGACAGGCCGTAAGGAAGCTTTCTTT; CDR3: CASSEGTGRKEAFF; J: TRBJ1-1; D: TRBD1; size: -; V: TRBV9
DNA: TGTGCCAGCAGCTTAGGAGGCGGTCAACAGACCCAGTACTTC; CDR3: CASSLGGGQQTQYF; J: TRBJ2-5; D: -; size: -; V: TRBV11-3
DNA: TGTGCCAGCAGTTACTCGGGCGTCTATGGCTACACCTTC; CDR3: CASSYSGVYGYTF; J: TRBJ1-2; D: -; size: -; V: TRBV6-5
DNA: TGTGCCTGGACGCGGGGGGCAGGGGAGACCCAGTACTTC; CDR3: CAWTRGAGETQYF; J: TRBJ2-5; D: TRBD2; size: -; V: TRBV30
DNA: TGTGCCAGCAGCCACCTAACCCAGGGCACTGAAGCTTTCTTT; CDR3: CASSHLTQGTEAFF; J: TRBJ1-1; D: -; size: -; V: TRBV3-1/TRBV3-2
DNA: TGTGCCAGTAGTGTTACAGAATTGAACACTGAAGCTTTCTTT; CDR3: CASSVTELNTEAFF; J: TRBJ1-1; D: -; size: -; V: TRBV19
DNA: TGTGCCAGCAGCCAAGCGACAGGGGGGGAGCAGTACTTC; CDR3: CASSQATGGEQYF; J: TRBJ2-7; D: TRBD1; size: -; V: TRBV3-1/TRBV3-2
DNA: TGTGCCAGTAGCAAAAACGACAGGGGAAACAATGAGCAGTTCTTC; CDR3: CASSKNDRGNNEQFF; J: TRBJ2-1; D: TRBD1; size: -; V: TRBV19
DNA: TGTGCTAGCAGCTCCATTGACAGGCCCGGTGAGCAGTTCTTC; CDR3: CASSSIDRPGEQFF; J: TRBJ2-1; D: -; size: -; V: TRBV7-7
DNA: TGCGCCAGCCGTAGGGGGCTTGTTGGTGAAAAACTGTTTTTT; CDR3: CASRRGLVGEKLFF; J: TRBJ1-4; D: TRBD1; size: -; V: TRBV5-1
DNA: TGCAGTGCGGTCGGACACTTTGAAGCTTTCTTT; CDR3: CSAVGHFEAFF; J: TRBJ1-1; D: -; size: -; V: TRBV20-1
DNA: TGTGCCAGCACCGGGGAGCCCTACGAGCAGTACTTC; CDR3: CASTGEPYEQYF; J: TRBJ2-7; D: -; size: -; V: TRBV6-5
DNA: TGTGCCAGCAGCCCAGGGGGACAGGGCGCATCACCCCTCCACTTT; CDR3: CASSPGGQGASPLHF; J: TRBJ1-6; D: TRBD1; size: -; V: TRBV27
DNA: TGTGCCAGCAGCTTGTTGACAGTAAGCCAGCCCCAGCATTTT; CDR3: CASSLLTVSQPQHF; J: TRBJ1-5; D: -; size: -; V: TRBV5-8
DNA: TGTGCCAGCAGGGAGGGGAATTCACCCCTCCACTTT; CDR3: CASREGNSPLHF; J: TRBJ1-6; D: -; size: -; V: TRBV6-5
DNA: TGTGCCAGCAGCTCCACCGGGACAACGGATGAGCAGTTCTTC; CDR3: CASSSTGTTDEQFF; J: TRBJ2-1; D: -; size: -; V: TRBV13
DNA: TGTGCCACCGCTAGGGGACTAGCAAATGAGCAGTTCTTC; CDR3: CATARGLANEQFF; J: TRBJ2-1; D: TRBD2; size: -; V: TRBV24-1
DNA: TGTGCCAGCAGCTTTCCTGATTCACCCCTCCACTTT; CDR3: CASSFPDSPLHF; J: TRBJ1-6; D: -; size: few; V: TRBV5-4
DNA: TGTGCCTGCCGGAGAGAAGTTTACTATGGCTACACCTTC; CDR3: CACRREVYYGYTF; J: TRBJ1-2; D: -; size: -; V: TRBV21-1
DNA: TGTGCCAGCAGCTTAGGGGGACAGGGGGAAAACTATGGCTACACCTTC; CDR3: CASSLGGQGENYGYTF; J: TRBJ1-2; D: TRBD1; size: -; V: TRBV13
DNA: TGTGCCAGCAGTTTAAGGGACAGCAATTCACCCCTCCACTTT; CDR3: CASSLRDSNSPLHF; J: TRBJ1-6; D: TRBD1; size: -; V: TRBV27
DNA: TGTGCCACCAGGGGGAGGGGAAGGGCCGATAATTCACCCCTCCACTTT; CDR3: CATRGRGRADNSPLHF; J: TRBJ1-6; D: -; size: -; V: TRBV24-1
DNA: TGCGCCAGCAGCTCGCCGGGACAGAGCACAGATACGCAGTATTTT; CDR3: CASSSPGQSTDTQYF; J: TRBJ2-3; D: TRBD1; size: -; V: TRBV5-1